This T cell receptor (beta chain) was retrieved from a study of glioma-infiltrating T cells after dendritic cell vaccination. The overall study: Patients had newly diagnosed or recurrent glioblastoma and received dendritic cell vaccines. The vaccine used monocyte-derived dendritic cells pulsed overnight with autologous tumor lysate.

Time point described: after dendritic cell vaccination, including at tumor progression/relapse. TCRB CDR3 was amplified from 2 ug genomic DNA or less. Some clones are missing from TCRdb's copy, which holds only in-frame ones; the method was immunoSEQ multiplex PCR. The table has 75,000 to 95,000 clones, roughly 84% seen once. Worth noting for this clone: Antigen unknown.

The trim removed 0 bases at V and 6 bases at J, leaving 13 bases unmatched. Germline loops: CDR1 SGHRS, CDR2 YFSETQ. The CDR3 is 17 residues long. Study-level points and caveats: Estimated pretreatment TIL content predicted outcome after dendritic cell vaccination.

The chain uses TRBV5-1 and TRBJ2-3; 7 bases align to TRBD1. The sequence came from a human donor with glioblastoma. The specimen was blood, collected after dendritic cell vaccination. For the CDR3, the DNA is TGCGCCAGCAGCTTGGCCGTTGGTAACGAACAGGGGGATACGCAGTATTTT. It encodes CASSLAVGNEQGDTQYF.